The source of this T cell receptor (beta chain) is a study of T cell responses to AZD1222 COVID-19 vaccine. Study-wide results and limits: Among the donors, most were white British and more were female, and clonal diversity was possibly underestimated. The reported proportion of spike-specific TCRs targeting unmutated variant regions was nearly half.

Note on this clone: Its cognate antigen is unknown.

Trimming took 2 bases from V and 3 from J; bases not matched to a gene: 9. The CDR3 length is 17 residues. Germline V lookup: CDR1 MNHEY, CDR2 SVGEGT. The method was immunoSEQ multiplex PCR; TCRdb's version includes in-frame clones alone and lacks a portion of them. This table has about 39,000 clones, 88% appearing once. V is TRBV6-2 or TRBV6-3 and J is TRBJ1-5; TRBD1 agrees at 8 bases. The sequenced sample was peripheral blood, obtained 28 days after the second dose of the MenACWY control vaccine. The TCR was taken from an adult who received the MenACWY meningococcal vaccine as a control. CDR3 in amino acids: CASSYPRDRRDNQPQHF. Here the CDR3 DNA reads TGTGCCAGCAGTTACCCCCGGGACAGGAGAGACAATCAGCCCCAGCATTTT.